The next 18 T cell receptor beta chains were all read from a single sample in a study of human CD8 memory T cell subsets. TCR beta libraries were made by UMI-labeled 5' RACE. TCRdb re-called the 5' RACE reads; one entry per CDR3 protein, DNA not given. The data show roughly 10,000 distinct CDR3 sequences, and the top ten clones hold around 15%. The sample was CD8+ T cells from PBMCs. Receptor source: a human donor in good health.

V and J are TRBV3-1 and TRBJ2-1; TCRdb designates TRBD1, a call that cannot be tested without DNA. The CDR3 totals 14 residues. The germline gives CDR1 LGHDT, CDR2 YNNKEL (reference sequence). The CDR3 sequence: CASSQGDGGNEQFF.

The J gene is TRBJ2-5, the V gene TRBV28; TCRdb outputs TRBD2, but without DNA this stays unchecked. The CDR3 loop spans 16 amino acids. Germline V gives CDR1 MDHEN, CDR2 SYDVKM. This CDR3 reads CASSLLAGGLQETQYF.

This clonotype is medium-sized by frequency. This chain joins TRBV6-2 or TRBV6-3 and TRBJ2-7. The germline V gene encodes CDR1 MNHEY and CDR2 SVGEGT. This CDR3 is built from 15 residues. The CDR3: CASSYSSGVPYEQYF.

The V call is TRBV7-2, the J call TRBJ2-5; TCRdb reports TRBD1, a call that lacks DNA to check it against. This CDR3 has 14 residues. Germline V gene sequence: CDR1 SGHTA, CDR2 FQGNSA. The CDR3 protein is CASSLTVSPETQYF.

The rearrangement uses TRBV5-4 and TRBJ2-5; TCRdb's D gene call, TRBD2, goes unchecked for lack of DNA. The CDR3 length is 15 residues. Germline-derived CDR1 and CDR2 are SGHNT and YYREEE (reference sequence). The CDR3: CASSLGASSQETQYF.

CDR3 sequence: CASSPSGNEQFF. The chain recombines TRBV7-6 with TRBJ2-1; TCRdb reports TRBD2, a call that lacks DNA to check it against. Germline V CDR1 and CDR2: SGHVS, FNYEAQ. This CDR3 is built from 12 residues.

The J gene is TRBJ2-3, the V gene TRBV12-3 or TRBV12-4; no DNA is available, so the TRBD1 call from TCRdb remains unchecked. The CDR3 totals 16 residues. The CDR3 sequence is CASSLVRGGITDTQYF.

The V gene is TRBV9, the J gene TRBJ1-1; the TCRdb D gene call, TRBD1, has no DNA to confirm it. The germline CDR1 and CDR2 sequences are SGDLS and YYNGEE. This CDR3 comprises 12 residues. This CDR3 is CASSGGGTEAFF.

J is TRBJ1-5 and V is TRBV10-3. The CDR3 loop spans 15 amino acids. The germline V gene encodes CDR1 ENHRY and CDR2 SYGVKD. The CDR3 loop reads CAISESVGLDQPQHF.

V and J are TRBV5-1 and TRBJ1-2; without DNA, the TCRdb call of TRBD1 cannot be checked. The germline V gene has CDR1 SGHRS and CDR2 YFSETQ. This CDR3 contains 14 residues. The chain's CDR3 is CASSLEQGGGGYTF.

The chain recombines TRBV7-6 with TRBJ2-7; lacking DNA, the TRBD1 call made by TCRdb goes unchecked. Germline loops: CDR1 SGHVS, CDR2 FNYEAQ. This CDR3 is 15 amino acids long. CDR3 sequence: CASSLVGDSADEQYF.

Frequency places this clonotype as medium-sized. The chain joins TRBV9 to TRBJ2-4; no DNA is available, so the TRBD1 call from TCRdb remains unchecked. There are 14 residues in the CDR3. Germline V CDR1 and CDR2: SGDLS, YYNGEE. The CDR3 loop is CASSPYHRGNIQYF. Full variable domain (remainder filled in from reference TRBV9 and TRBJ2-4): DSGVTQTPKHLITATGQRVTLRCSPRSGDLSVYWYQQSLDQGLQFLIQYYNGEERAKGNILERFSAQQFPDLHSELNLSSLELGDSALYFCASSPYHRGNIQYFGAGTRLSVL.

V gene TRBV28 combines with J gene TRBJ1-5; without DNA, the TCRdb call of TRBD1 cannot be checked. The germline CDR1 and CDR2 sequences are MDHEN and SYDVKM. This CDR3 has 15 amino acids. The CDR3: CASTPTAISNQPQHF.

The chain links TRBV13 to TRBJ2-7; TCRdb names TRBD1, which stays unverified in the absence of DNA. Germline values: CDR1 PRHDT, CDR2 FYEKMQ (reference sequence). The CDR3 extends over 16 amino acids. The CDR3: CASSAAGTGSGYEQYF. The complete variable domain, with remaining parts taken from reference TRBV13 and TRBJ2-7, reads AAGVIQSPRHLIKEKRETATLKCYPIPRHDTVYWYQQGPGQDPQFLISFYEKMQSDKGSIPDRFSAQQFSDYHSELNMSSLELGDSALYFCASSAAGTGSGYEQYFGPGTRLTVT.

The gene calls are TRBV20-1 and TRBJ2-4. This CDR3 spans 13 amino acids. Germline CDR1 DFQATT, CDR2 SNEGSKA (reference sequence). CDR3 in amino acids: CSARGGAKNIQYF.

The V call is TRBV2, the J call TRBJ1-5. CDR1 and CDR2 from the germline V gene are SNHLY and FYNNEI. The CDR3 consists of 15 residues. This CDR3 reads CASSEATLANQPQHF.

This clonotype ranks as hyperexpanded in terms of frequency. The rearrangement uses TRBV29-1 and TRBJ2-7; absent DNA, TCRdb's TRBD1 call cannot be checked. CDR1 and CDR2 (germline): SQVTM, ANQGSEA. This CDR3 comprises 11 residues. CDR3 region: CSAREQGEQYF.

The gene calls are TRBV27 and TRBJ2-5; the TCRdb D gene call, TRBD1, has no DNA to confirm it. The CDR3 totals 16 residues. The V gene's germline CDR1 is MNHEY and CDR2 SMNVEV (reference sequence). The CDR3 spells CASSDEKGAPQETQYF.